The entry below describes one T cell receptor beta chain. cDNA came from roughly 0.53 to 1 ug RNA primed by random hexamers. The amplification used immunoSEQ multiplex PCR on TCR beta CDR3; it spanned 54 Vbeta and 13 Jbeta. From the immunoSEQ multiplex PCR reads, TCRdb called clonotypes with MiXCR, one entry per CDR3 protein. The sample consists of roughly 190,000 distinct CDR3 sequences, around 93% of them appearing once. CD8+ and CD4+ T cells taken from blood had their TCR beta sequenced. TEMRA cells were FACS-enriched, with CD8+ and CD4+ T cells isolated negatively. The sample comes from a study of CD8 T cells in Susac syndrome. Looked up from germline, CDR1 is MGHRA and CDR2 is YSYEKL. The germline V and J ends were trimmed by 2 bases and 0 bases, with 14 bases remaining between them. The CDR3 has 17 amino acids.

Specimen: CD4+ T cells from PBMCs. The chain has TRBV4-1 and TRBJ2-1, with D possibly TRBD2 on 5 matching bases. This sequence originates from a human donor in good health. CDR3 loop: CASSQTPRERSYNEQFF. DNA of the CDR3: TGCGCCAGCAGCCAAACTCCCCGGGAACGCTCCTACAATGAGCAGTTCTTC.